The clone carrying this T cell receptor beta chain appeared a few times. Its antigen remains unidentified. These data come from a study of CD8 T cells in ankylosing spondylitis. Whole-study findings and limits: Typical of ankylosing spondylitis blood, it appeared, was a TCR beta motif of seven to nine highly homologous variants. Disease-linked clones reportedly concentrated significantly in matched ankylosing spondylitis synovial fluid.

TCRdb re-analysed the 5' RACE reads in MiXCR, keeping a single row per CDR3 protein. This sample has hundreds of thousands of distinct CDR3 sequences; roughly 18% occur once, and the top ten carry 1%. The receptor comes from a male donor with ankylosing spondylitis. The specimen sequenced was blood, either unsorted or a sorted T cell fraction (not recorded which).

The CDR3 DNA sequence: TGTGCCAGCAACCGACTAGCGCTAGCTCGGAACAATGAGCAGTTCTTC. Protein product: CASNRLALARNNEQFF. The chain links TRBV2 to TRBJ2-1; TRBD2 aligns across 8 bases. Germline V CDR1 and CDR2: SNHLY, FYNNEI. The length of the CDR3 is 16 residues. The V gene end was trimmed by 7 bases and the J gene end by 5 bases; junction bases not matched to a gene: 13.